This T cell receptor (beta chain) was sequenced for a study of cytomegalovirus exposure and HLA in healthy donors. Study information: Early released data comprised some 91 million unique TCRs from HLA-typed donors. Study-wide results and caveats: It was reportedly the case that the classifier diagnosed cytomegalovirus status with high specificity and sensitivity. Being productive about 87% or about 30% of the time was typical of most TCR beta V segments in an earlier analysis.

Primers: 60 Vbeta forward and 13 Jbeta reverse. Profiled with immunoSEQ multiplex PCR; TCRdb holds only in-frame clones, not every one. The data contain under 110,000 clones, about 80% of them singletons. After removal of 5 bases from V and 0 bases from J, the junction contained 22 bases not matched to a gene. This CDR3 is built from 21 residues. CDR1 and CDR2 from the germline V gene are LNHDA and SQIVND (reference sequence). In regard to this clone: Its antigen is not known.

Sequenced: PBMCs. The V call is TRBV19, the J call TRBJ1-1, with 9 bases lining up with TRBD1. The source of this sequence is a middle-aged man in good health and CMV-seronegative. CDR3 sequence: CASSGEGQGKRAGTLNTEAFF. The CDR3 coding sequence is TGTGCCAGTAGTGGTGAGGGACAGGGAAAACGAGCGGGGACCTTGAACACTGAAGCTTTCTTT.